A selection of T cell receptor beta chains follows, all from one sample in a study of cytomegalovirus exposure and HLA in healthy donors. Method: immunoSEQ multiplex PCR; TCRdb's copy keeps in-frame clones and lacks some. The sample lists about 150,000 clones; about 83% were seen once. The sequenced sample was PBMCs. Source of these receptors: a woman between 40 and 55 years old in good health and CMV-seronegative. CDR3s include the opening cysteine and the closing phenylalanine or tryptophan. Each record gives: clone size, D gene, V gene, J gene, CDR3 DNA, CDR3 protein. The D gene is left open where the match is weak. Size is omitted from some rows. Given values are once, few, many or a class for expanded clones.

abundance: -; d_gene: -; v_gene: TRBV28; j_gene: TRBJ1-2; CDR3nt: TGTGCCAGCAGTTTGGCCCATACCGCAGGGCTCCCCAACTATGGCTACACCTTC; CDR3aa: CASSLAHTAGLPNYGYTF
abundance: few; d_gene: -; v_gene: TRBV5-6; j_gene: TRBJ2-5; CDR3nt: TGTGCCAGCAGCTTGGTATCGGGGGGCGAGACCCAGTACTTC; CDR3aa: CASSLVSGGETQYF
abundance: -; d_gene: -; v_gene: TRBV20-1; j_gene: TRBJ1-2; CDR3nt: TGCAGTGCTACCGGGAGGCATGGCTACACCTTC; CDR3aa: CSATGRHGYTF
abundance: -; d_gene: -; v_gene: TRBV5-6; j_gene: TRBJ1-2; CDR3nt: TGTGCCAGCAGCTTGGCCGGAAGCGGGGATTATGGCTACACCTTC; CDR3aa: CASSLAGSGDYGYTF
abundance: -; d_gene: TRBD1; v_gene: TRBV12-5; j_gene: TRBJ2-1; CDR3nt: TGTGCTAGTTGTGGGACAGGGGATCAGGACAATGAGCAGTTCTTC; CDR3aa: CASCGTGDQDNEQFF
abundance: once; d_gene: TRBD2; v_gene: TRBV7-7; j_gene: TRBJ2-7; CDR3nt: TGTGCTAGCAGCTTAGGAGCGGGAGGGCACGAGCAGTACTTC; CDR3aa: CASSLGAGGHEQYF
abundance: -; d_gene: -; v_gene: TRBV6-1; j_gene: TRBJ1-1; CDR3nt: TGTGCCAGCAGTACAACAGCGAACACTGAAGCTTTCTTT; CDR3aa: CASSTTANTEAFF
abundance: -; d_gene: -; v_gene: TRBV7-9; j_gene: TRBJ1-1; CDR3nt: TGTGCCAGCAGCCTGGGGCAGAACACTGAAGCTTTCTTT; CDR3aa: CASSLGQNTEAFF
abundance: -; d_gene: -; v_gene: TRBV14; j_gene: TRBJ1-6; CDR3nt: TGTGCCAGCAGCCAGAGGACAGCCAATTCACCCCTCCACTTT; CDR3aa: CASSQRTANSPLHF
abundance: -; d_gene: TRBD1; v_gene: TRBV10-3; j_gene: TRBJ2-3; CDR3nt: TGTGCCATCAGTGAGTCGTGGACAGGGAGCACAGATACGCAGTATTTT; CDR3aa: CAISESWTGSTDTQYF
abundance: -; d_gene: TRBD1; v_gene: TRBV19; j_gene: TRBJ1-5; CDR3nt: TGTGCCAGTAGGGACAGGGACCAGCCCCAGCATTTT; CDR3aa: CASRDRDQPQHF
abundance: -; d_gene: -; v_gene: TRBV5-6; j_gene: TRBJ2-3; CDR3nt: TGTGCCAGCAGCTTGCGGCAGCCGGGGGATACGCAGTATTTT; CDR3aa: CASSLRQPGDTQYF
abundance: -; d_gene: -; v_gene: TRBV5-6; j_gene: TRBJ1-2; CDR3nt: TGTGCCAGCAGCTTGGTGCGGGCGAACTATGGCTACACCTTC; CDR3aa: CASSLVRANYGYTF
abundance: few; d_gene: -; v_gene: TRBV19; j_gene: TRBJ2-1; CDR3nt: TGTGCCAGTAGTAAGGGGGGGCCCTACAATGAGCAGTTCTTC; CDR3aa: CASSKGGPYNEQFF
abundance: -; d_gene: TRBD1; v_gene: TRBV6-5; j_gene: TRBJ1-6; CDR3nt: TGTGCCAGCAGTTACTCCGGACAGGGTGATTCACCCCTCCACTTT; CDR3aa: CASSYSGQGDSPLHF
abundance: -; d_gene: TRBD2; v_gene: TRBV6-1; j_gene: TRBJ2-3; CDR3nt: TGTGCCACCCAAATCCTAGCGGTTGGGCAAGATACGCAGTATTTT; CDR3aa: CATQILAVGQDTQYF
abundance: few; d_gene: -; v_gene: TRBV2; j_gene: TRBJ2-3; CDR3nt: TGTGCCAGCGGCGGACAGCGACAAACAGATACGCAGTATTTT; CDR3aa: CASGGQRQTDTQYF
abundance: -; d_gene: TRBD1; v_gene: TRBV2; j_gene: TRBJ1-2; CDR3nt: TGTGCCAGCAGTCCGGACAGGGGAGGTGACTATGGCTACACCTTC; CDR3aa: CASSPDRGGDYGYTF
abundance: -; d_gene: TRBD1; v_gene: TRBV2; j_gene: TRBJ1-1; CDR3nt: TGTGCCACAGGGACAGGTACCTTGAACACTGAAGCTTTCTTT; CDR3aa: CATGTGTLNTEAFF
abundance: once; d_gene: -; v_gene: TRBV5-6; j_gene: TRBJ2-7; CDR3nt: TGTGCCAGCAGCTTATCATCCAGGGTGGGCGAGCAGTACTTC; CDR3aa: CASSLSSRVGEQYF
abundance: -; d_gene: -; v_gene: TRBV6-5; j_gene: TRBJ1-1; CDR3nt: TGTGCCAGCAGTGAACAGGGAAACACTGAAGCTTTCTTT; CDR3aa: CASSEQGNTEAFF
abundance: -; d_gene: -; v_gene: TRBV28; j_gene: TRBJ1-2; CDR3nt: TGTGCCAGCAGTTTTATGGCAGCTAACTATGGCTACACCTTC; CDR3aa: CASSFMAANYGYTF
abundance: -; d_gene: TRBD1; v_gene: TRBV27; j_gene: TRBJ2-2; CDR3nt: TGTGCCAGCAGTTTCCTCCCGGGACAGCTAAACACCGGGGAGCTGTTTTTT; CDR3aa: CASSFLPGQLNTGELFF
abundance: few; d_gene: TRBD1; v_gene: TRBV6-1; j_gene: TRBJ1-5; CDR3nt: TGTGCCAGCAGTGGCTCCGGGACAGGGGATCAGCCCCAGCATTTT; CDR3aa: CASSGSGTGDQPQHF
abundance: -; d_gene: TRBD1; v_gene: TRBV5-6; j_gene: TRBJ1-4; CDR3nt: TGTGCCAGCAGCTTGGCTGCAGGGGGCCCGACTAATGAAAAACTGTTTTTT; CDR3aa: CASSLAAGGPTNEKLFF
abundance: -; d_gene: -; v_gene: TRBV5-4; j_gene: TRBJ1-4; CDR3nt: TGTGCCAGCAGTTCAGGACAGACAACTAATGAAAAACTGTTTTTT; CDR3aa: CASSSGQTTNEKLFF
abundance: -; d_gene: TRBD2; v_gene: TRBV5-6; j_gene: TRBJ2-1; CDR3nt: TGTGCCAGCAGCCCTGGACTAGCGGGACCTTACAATGAGCAGTTCTTC; CDR3aa: CASSPGLAGPYNEQFF
abundance: -; d_gene: -; v_gene: TRBV7-9; j_gene: TRBJ1-2; CDR3nt: TGTGCCAGCAGCTCCCCGGGGGGGATTAACTATGGCTACACCTTC; CDR3aa: CASSSPGGINYGYTF
abundance: -; d_gene: TRBD1; v_gene: TRBV6-1; j_gene: TRBJ1-2; CDR3nt: TGTGCCAGCAGTCTGGACAGGATATCCCTCCATGGCTACACCTTC; CDR3aa: CASSLDRISLHGYTF